The clone carrying this T cell receptor beta chain is a singleton in its sample. Generated by immunoSEQ multiplex PCR, the TCRdb table keeps only in-frame clones and is missing some. The sample lists more than 35,000 clones, around 90% occurring once. This specimen comes from a study of T cell changes during pregnancy in multiple sclerosis. The CDR3 length is 14 residues. CDR1 and CDR2 from the germline V gene are SGHAT and FQNNGV. Trimming left V 6 bases short and J 4 bases short, with 15 bases between. The source of this sequence is a female donor with multiple sclerosis, enrolled in a pregnancy study. The sample in question was CD8+ T cells from peripheral blood mononuclear cells, obtained after pregnancy. This chain links TRBV11-2 with TRBJ1-1; possibly TRBD1 for D (6 bases). The CDR3 DNA follows: TGTGCCAGCAGACCGGGAGGGGGTCTCACTGAAGCTTTCTTT. Protein product: CASRPGGGLTEAFF.